This T cell receptor beta chain was identified in a study of T cell responses to AZD1222 COVID-19 vaccine. The assay was immunoSEQ multiplex PCR, and TCRdb's table has in-frame clones only and misses some. The sample yields approximately 140,000 clones, around 91% seen once. CDR3 size: 13 residues. CDR1 SGHDT and CDR2 YYEEEE come from the germline V gene. The V gene lost 0 bases and the J gene lost 6 bases, with 7 bases spanning the gap. Sequences were derived from peripheral blood, sampled on day 0 of AZD1222 vaccination. The sequence came from an adult in good health. The chain is built from TRBV5-6 and TRBJ2-1, with a possible D match to TRBD1 (6 bases). The CDR3 coding sequence is TGTGCCAGCAGCTTGGGGACAGTCAATGAGCAGTTCTTC. It translates to CASSLGTVNEQFF.